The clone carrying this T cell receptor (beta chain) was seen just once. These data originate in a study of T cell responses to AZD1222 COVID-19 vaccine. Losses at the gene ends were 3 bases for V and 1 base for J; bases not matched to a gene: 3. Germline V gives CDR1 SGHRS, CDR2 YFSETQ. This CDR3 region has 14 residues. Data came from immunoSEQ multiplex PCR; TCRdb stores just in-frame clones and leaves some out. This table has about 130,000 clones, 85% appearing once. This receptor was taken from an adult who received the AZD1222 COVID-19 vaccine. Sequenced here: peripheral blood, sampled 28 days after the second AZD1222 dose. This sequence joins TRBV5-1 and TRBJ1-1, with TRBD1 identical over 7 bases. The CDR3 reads CASSSGQPNTEAFF. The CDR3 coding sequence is TGCGCCAGCAGCTCGGGACAGCCGAACACTGAAGCTTTCTTT.